A single T cell receptor beta chain is shown here with its context. The data were obtained in a study of blood T cell repertoires in COVID-19. There are 14 residues in the CDR3. V was clipped by 5 bases and J by 2 bases; unmatched bases: 4. The germline gives CDR1 SQVTM, CDR2 ANQGSEA. Individuals drawn from around 25 US areas were roughly 18 to 95 years old. Using immunoSEQ multiplex PCR, the repertoire was profiled, and TCRdb retains in-frame clones only, with some absent. Altogether roughly 300,000 clones are present, approximately 84% being singletons, with the ten largest covering roughly 4.5%. This sequence joins TRBV29-1 and TRBJ1-3; 9 bases agree with TRBD1. The receptor was isolated from a man aged 25-45 years who had recovered from COVID-19. The sample comprised PBMCs or T cells enriched from blood (not recorded which). In nucleotides, the CDR3 is TGCAGCGTTTGGGACAGGGCCACTGGAAACACCATATATTTT. The encoded protein is CSVWDRATGNTIYF.